The rows below give T cell receptor beta chains drawn from one sample of a study of shared clonotypes between healthy human individuals. The method was immunoSEQ multiplex PCR; TCRdb's version includes in-frame clones alone and lacks a portion of them. The sample records some 530,000 clones, more than 65% being singletons. The source material was PBMCs. The receptors here all came from a woman between 35 and 50 years old in good health. Some clones in this sample may be carry-over from other donors' samples. The CDR3 runs from the conserved cysteine through the conserved F or W. A D gene is named only where the DNA matches it firmly. The size of a clone is reported for some rows only, either as once, few or many, or as a class for expanded clones.

TRBJ2-2	.	.	TRBV11-1	CASSLGSTGELFF	TGTGCCAGCAGCTTAGGTTCCACCGGGGAGCTGTTTTTT
TRBJ1-1	.	few	TRBV5-1	CASSLAMSGDTEAFF	TGCGCCAGCAGCTTGGCCATGAGCGGGGACACTGAAGCTTTCTTT
TRBJ2-7	TRBD1	many	TRBV2	CASSVTGTMQYF	TGTGCCAGCAGCGTGACAGGGACGATGCAGTACTTC
TRBJ1-2	.	.	TRBV2	CASRLTGDYGYTF	TGTGCCAGCAGATTAACCGGGGATTATGGCTACACCTTC
TRBJ2-7	.	once	TRBV5-1	CASSLEGSPNSYEQYF	TGCGCCAGCAGCTTGGAGGGCTCCCCGAACTCCTACGAGCAGTACTTC
TRBJ2-1	TRBD1	.	TRBV4-1	CASSRQGTGGDNEQFF	TGCGCCAGCAGCCGACAAGGGACAGGGGGAGACAATGAGCAGTTCTTC
TRBJ2-7	TRBD1	.	TRBV5-1	CASSSTIQGAYEQYF	TGCGCCAGCAGCTCGACGATACAGGGGGCTTACGAGCAGTACTTC
TRBJ1-2	.	once	TRBV29-1	CSVSTESPGADGYTF	TGCAGCGTTTCCACAGAGTCACCAGGGGCGGATGGCTACACCTTC
TRBJ2-1	TRBD2	.	TRBV10-2	CASRAGGPYNEQFF	TGCGCCAGCAGGGCGGGAGGTCCGTACAATGAGCAGTTCTTC
TRBJ2-5	TRBD2	.	TRBV2	CASSRGLAEETQYF	TGTGCCAGCAGTAGGGGACTAGCAGAAGAGACCCAGTACTTC
TRBJ1-2	TRBD1	.	TRBV10-1	CASRRETGGYGYTF	TGCGCCAGCAGAAGAGAGACAGGGGGCTATGGCTACACCTTC
TRBJ2-5	TRBD2	.	TRBV5-4	CASSDAGLAGGMRETQYF	TGTGCCAGCAGCGATGCGGGACTAGCGGGGGGCATGAGGGAGACCCAGTACTTC
TRBJ2-7	TRBD1	.	TRBV9	CASSDKWDRVGEQYF	TGTGCCAGCAGCGACAAATGGGACAGAGTTGGCGAGCAGTACTTC
TRBJ2-5	.	once	TRBV7-2	CASSVQGGHRGRETQYF	TGTGCCAGCAGCGTCCAAGGGGGGCACAGGGGACGAGAGACCCAGTACTTC
TRBJ2-5	.	few	TRBV28	CASSGGTEPQETQYF	TGTGCCAGCAGTGGAGGGACAGAACCCCAAGAGACCCAGTACTTC
TRBJ2-7	.	.	TRBV7-2	CASSFSGGDSTYEQYF	TGTGCCAGCAGCTTTTCCGGAGGGGACTCAACCTACGAGCAGTACTTC
TRBJ2-7	.	.	TRBV7-8	CASTLGGWGDEQYF	TGTGCCAGCACCTTAGGAGGCTGGGGGGACGAGCAGTACTTC
TRBJ2-7	.	.	TRBV11-2	CASTTAAGQMTYEQYF	TGTGCCAGCACCACCGCCGCCGGACAGATGACCTACGAGCAGTACTTC
TRBJ1-1	.	.	TRBV14	CASSRRRDSNTEAFF	TGTGCCAGCAGCCGGCGCCGGGACTCGAACACTGAAGCTTTCTTT
TRBJ2-4	TRBD1	.	TRBV19	CASSYRGEGVIQYF	TGTGCCAGTAGTTACAGGGGAGAAGGGGTAATTCAGTACTTC
TRBJ1-1	.	.	TRBV7-2	CASSLALQGGEAFF	TGTGCCAGCAGCTTAGCGCTACAGGGAGGTGAAGCTTTCTTT
TRBJ1-1	TRBD1	.	TRBV11-2	CASRYRTGEAFF	TGTGCCAGCAGATACCGGACAGGGGAAGCTTTCTTT
TRBJ1-1	.	.	TRBV7-9	CASSLRPWNTEAFF	TGTGCCAGCAGCTTAAGGCCGTGGAACACTGAAGCTTTCTTT
TRBJ2-5	TRBD1	.	TRBV28	CASSSNRGLGQETQYF	TGTGCCAGCAGTTCCAACAGGGGATTGGGCCAAGAGACCCAGTACTTC
TRBJ1-1	.	.	TRBV15	CATSRSDPLNTEAFF	TGTGCCACCAGCAGGTCGGATCCCTTGAACACTGAAGCTTTCTTT
TRBJ2-2	TRBD2	.	TRBV19	CASSIERPSGTTNTGELFF	TGTGCCAGTAGTATAGAGCGGCCTAGCGGGACAACGAACACCGGGGAGCTGTTTTTT
TRBJ2-1	TRBD2	.	TRBV29-1	CSTGTSGDYNEQFF	TGCAGCACCGGGACTAGCGGGGACTACAATGAGCAGTTCTTC
TRBJ1-2	.	few	TRBV7-9	CASSLEAGSNYGYTF	TGTGCCAGCAGCTTAGAGGCAGGGTCTAACTATGGCTACACCTTC
TRBJ2-7	.	.	TRBV6-4	CASSVETGLTSYEQYF	TGTGCCAGCAGTGTAGAGACAGGCTTAACTTCCTACGAGCAGTACTTC
TRBJ2-5	.	.	TRBV10-3	CAIRQGETQYF	TGTGCCATCCGGCAGGGGGAGACCCAGTACTTC
TRBJ2-7	.	.	TRBV5-1	CASSTDYLYEQYF	TGCGCCAGCAGCACGGACTACCTCTACGAGCAGTACTTC
TRBJ2-1	.	.	TRBV5-1	CASSLVADPYNEQFF	TGCGCCAGCAGCTTGGTAGCAGATCCGTACAATGAGCAGTTCTTC
TRBJ2-1	TRBD2	few	TRBV10-2	CASGLSGSNNEQFF	TGCGCCAGCGGATTAAGCGGGAGTAACAATGAGCAGTTCTTC
TRBJ1-3	.	.	TRBV7-9	CASSLAFGNTIYF	TGTGCCAGCAGCTTAGCGTTCGGAAACACCATATATTTT
TRBJ2-7	.	.	TRBV6-5	CASSRTTGIEQYF	TGTGCCAGCAGCCGAACCACAGGGATTGAGCAGTACTTC
TRBJ1-5	.	.	TRBV28	CASSPPARARNQPQHF	TGTGCCAGCAGTCCCCCGGCGCGGGCCCGCAATCAGCCCCAGCATTTT
TRBJ2-5	TRBD1	.	TRBV11-3	CASSPGTASQETQYF	TGTGCCAGCAGCCCGGGGACAGCCAGCCAAGAGACCCAGTACTTC
TRBJ2-7	.	once	TRBV7-3	CASSLTGGYEQYF	TGTGCCAGCAGCTTAACAGGGGGGTACGAGCAGTACTTC
TRBJ1-2	.	.	TRBV7-2	CASSLVQGRDGYTF	TGTGCCAGCAGCTTAGTGCAGGGGAGGGATGGCTACACCTTC